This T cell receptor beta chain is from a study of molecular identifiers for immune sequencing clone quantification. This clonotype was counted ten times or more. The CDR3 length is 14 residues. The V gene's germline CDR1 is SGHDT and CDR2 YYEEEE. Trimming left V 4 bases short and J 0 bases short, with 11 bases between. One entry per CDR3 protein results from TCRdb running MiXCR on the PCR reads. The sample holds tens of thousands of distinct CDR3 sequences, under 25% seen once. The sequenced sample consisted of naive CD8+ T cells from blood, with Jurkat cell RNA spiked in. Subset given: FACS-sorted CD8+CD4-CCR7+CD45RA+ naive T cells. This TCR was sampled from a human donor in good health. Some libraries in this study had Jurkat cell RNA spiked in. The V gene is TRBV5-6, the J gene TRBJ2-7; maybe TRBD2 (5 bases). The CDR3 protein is CASSPGESSYEQYF. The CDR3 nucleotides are TGTGCCAGCAGCCCCGGGGAGAGCTCCTACGAGCAGTACTTC.